These 24 T cell receptor beta chains originate from one sample sequenced in a study of memory CD4+ T cells and cytomegalovirus serostatus. Some clones are missing from TCRdb's copy, which holds only in-frame ones; the method was immunoSEQ multiplex PCR. The sample lists 52,000 or so clones; roughly 79% were seen once. Single viable CD3+CD4+CD8-CD45RO+ cells were sorted as the memory CD4+ T cells. The specimen sequenced was memory CD4+ T cells from blood. These receptors originate from an adult in good health and CMV-seronegative.

The J gene is TRBJ2-6, the V gene TRBV7-9; 7 nucleotides align to TRBD2. Germline V lookup: CDR1 SEHNR, CDR2 FQNEAQ (reference sequence). There are 17 residues in the CDR3. The trim removed 3 bases at V and 3 bases at J, leaving 8 bases unmatched. The CDR3 bases are TGTGCCAGCAGCTTGGGGGAGGGATTCCGTGGGGCCAACGTCCTGACTTTC. This gives the protein CASSLGEGFRGANVLTF.

This clone was seen a handful of times. The same CDR3 also results from other DNA sequences found in this sample. CDR3 loop: CASTRGSSYEQYF. The CDR3 DNA is TGTGCCAGCACCAGGGGTAGCTCCTACGAGCAGTACTTC. The rearrangement joins TRBV6-6 to TRBJ2-7; D might be TRBD1 (6 bases). From germline, CDR1 is MNHNY and CDR2 SVGAGI (reference sequence). The CDR3 is 13 residues long. Trimming removed 7 bases at V and 0 bases at J, with 10 bases between.

Here the CDR3 reads CASRTPGQENTIYF. The CDR3 DNA is TGTGCCAGCAGGACGCCGGGACAGGAAAACACCATATATTTT. The chain is built from TRBV6-6 and TRBJ1-3, with 8 bases aligning to TRBD1. CDR1 and CDR2 from the germline V gene are MNHNY and SVGAGI (reference sequence). The V segment lost 6 bases and the J segment 6 bases; nucleotides outside the gene matches: 7. The CDR3 spans 14 residues.

This clone was detected only once. The rearrangement uses TRBV4-1 and TRBJ2-1; 8 bases align to TRBD2. The V gene end was trimmed by 4 bases and the J gene end by 12 bases; junction bases not matched to a gene: 14. CDR3 length: 15 amino acids. Germline V gene data show CDR1 as MGHRA and CDR2 as YSYEKL. The CDR3, as DNA: TGCGCCAGCAGCCCTATAGGTAGCGGGGCCCCTGGGCAGTTCTTC. Translation: CASSPIGSGAPGQFF.

The chain uses TRBV6-5 and TRBJ1-2; 9 positions match TRBD1. J gave up 1 base and V 6 bases, and 6 bases lay outside the gene matches. The CDR3 loop spans 15 amino acids. Per the germline V gene, CDR1 is MNHEY and CDR2 is SVGAGI. Here the CDR3 DNA reads TGTGCCAGCAGAACCGGGACAGGGTTTAACTATGGCTACACCTTC. Translated: CASRTGTGFNYGYTF.

This clone has only a few counts. The V gene is TRBV4-3, the J gene TRBJ2-2; D not certain. Germline V gives CDR1 LGHNA, CDR2 YSLEER. V lost 0 bases, J lost 6 bases, and 11 bases lay in between. CDR3 length: 15 residues. The CDR3 region is CASSQESYPAGELFF. For the CDR3, the DNA is TGCGCCAGCAGCCAAGAGAGCTACCCGGCCGGGGAGCTGTTTTTT.

The CDR3 region is CASSPRGLAGGLDPDEQFF. CDR3 DNA sequence: TGCGCCAGCAGCCCGAGGGGACTAGCGGGGGGCCTGGACCCGGATGAGCAGTTCTTC. The J gene is TRBJ2-1, the V gene TRBV4-3; 15 positions match TRBD2. The CDR3 covers 19 residues. CDR1 and CDR2 (germline): LGHNA, YSLEER. After removal of 4 bases from V and 8 bases from J, the junction contained 15 bases not matched to a gene.

The chain has TRBV12-2 and TRBJ1-5; TRBD1, the D gene given by the table, was not confirmed from the DNA. TRBV12-2 is shown as a pseudogene. The CDR3 has 19 amino acids. CDR3 amino acids: CASRLAVNAADRDGQPQHF. CDR3 coding DNA: TGTGCAAGTCGCTTAGCTGTGAACGCGGCGGACAGGGACGGACAGCCCCAGCATTTT.

Note on this clone: The CDR3 carries no conserved terminal phenylalanine or tryptophan, so it likely arises from a read error. No DNA is shown, since the ends of the CDR3 on it are uncertain; the CDR3 is the one TCRdb lists. The gene calls are TRBV20-1 and TRBJ1-1. From germline, CDR1 is DFQATT and CDR2 SNEGSKA (reference sequence). The CDR3 sequence runs 10 residues, both termini included. CDR3 protein: CSASAPQDFK.

By share of the sample, this clone is large (0.1 to 1%). The chain uses TRBV7-9 and TRBJ2-7; the match to TRBD2 covers 10 bases. CDR1 SEHNR and CDR2 FQNEAQ come from the germline V gene (reference sequence). This CDR3 contains 14 residues. The V and J ends lost 5 bases and 6 bases, in that order; junction bases with no gene match: 7. The CDR3 reads CASSEGLAETEQYF. The CDR3 DNA sequence: TGTGCCAGCAGCGAAGGACTAGCGGAGACCGAGCAGTACTTC.

The chain carries TRBV4-3 and TRBJ1-2; 9 bases fit TRBD1. Germline CDR1 reads LGHNA; CDR2 reads YSLEER. Trimming at V came to 0 bases and at J to 5 bases, leaving 4 bases not matched to a gene. The CDR3 is made up of 15 amino acids. The CDR3 protein is CASSQDHRGQYGYTF. In nucleotides, the CDR3 is TGCGCCAGCAGCCAAGATCACAGGGGGCAATATGGCTACACCTTC.

The chain recombines TRBV5-4 with TRBJ2-3, with D unclear. The CDR3 extends over 12 amino acids. The ends were cut back, 0 bases at V and 6 bases at J, with 5 bases in the middle. Germline loops: CDR1 SGHNT, CDR2 YYREEE (reference sequence). The CDR3 DNA reads TGTGCCAGCAGCTTGGCCGCCGATACGCAGTATTTT. Its translation: CASSLAADTQYF.

The chain is built from TRBV6-1 and TRBJ1-5; possibly TRBD1 for D (6 bases). CDR1 and CDR2 from the germline V gene are MNHNS and SASEGT. The V and J ends lost 1 base and 9 bases respectively, with 10 bases between them. The CDR3 extends over 13 amino acids. DNA of the CDR3: TGTGCCAGCAGTGAAGGGGCGGGGGCGCCCCAGCATTTT. Amino acid sequence: CASSEGAGAPQHF.

In this sample, this clone turned up once. The genes are TRBV5-4 and TRBJ2-5; D is uncertain. The V end lost 0 bases, the J end lost 1 base, and 7 bases lay between the germline ends. The CDR3 consists of 14 residues. The V gene's germline CDR1 is SGHNT and CDR2 YYREEE (reference sequence). The CDR3 here is CASSLVSSQETQYF. The CDR3 DNA is TGTGCCAGCAGCTTGGTTTCAAGCCAAGAGACCCAGTACTTC.

The chain employs TRBV6-1 and TRBJ2-2, with 11 bases fitting TRBD1. V shed 2 bases, J shed 6 bases, and the junction held 2 bases outside the gene matches. The germline V gene has CDR1 MNHNS and CDR2 SASEGT. This CDR3 spans 15 amino acids. CDR3 sequence reads: CASSEQDRGPGELFF. The CDR3 DNA follows: TGTGCCAGCAGTGAACAGGACAGGGGGCCCGGGGAGCTGTTTTTT.

This clone has only one observation. The genes are TRBV19 and TRBJ2-2; D remains ambiguous. Trimming stripped 3 bases from V and 3 bases from J, with 8 bases between. The CDR3 has 14 residues. Germline CDR1 and CDR2: LNHDA and SQIVND (reference sequence). CDR3 DNA: TGTGCCAGTAGTATGGGCCGAGACACCGGGGAGCTGTTTTTT. Translated: CASSMGRDTGELFF.

This chain connects TRBV6-1 to TRBJ2-6; a weak D match, TRBD1 (6 bases). Germline CDR1 is MNHNS and CDR2 is SASEGT. The CDR3 totals 16 residues. Trimming removed 4 bases from V and 9 bases from J, with 19 bases in between. The CDR3 coding sequence is TGTGCCAGCAGTGCCCGACAGGCCCGGACGAACAACGTCCTGACTTTC. Its protein product is CASSARQARTNNVLTF.

The rearrangement uses TRBV29-1 and TRBJ1-2; D might be TRBD1 (5 bases). CDR3 size: 12 residues. The V end was cut by 6 bases, the J end by 2 bases, with 10 bases between. From germline, CDR1 is SQVTM and CDR2 ANQGSEA. The CDR3 coding sequence is TGCAGCGTGACGGACACGAACTATGGCTACACCTTC. Encoded protein: CSVTDTNYGYTF.

This clone was seen only a few times. This CDR3 reads CASSVVVQNTGELFF. The CDR3 nucleotides read TGTGCCAGCAGCGTAGTAGTCCAGAACACCGGGGAGCTGTTTTTT. The chain combines TRBV9 with TRBJ2-2; D gene uncertain. Germline values: CDR1 SGDLS, CDR2 YYNGEE. The CDR3 totals 15 residues. Between the trimmed V and J ends, which lost 0 bases and 1 base, there was a span of 7 bases.

This clone was seen a single time. The chain couples TRBV7-3 to TRBJ2-1; TRBD2 aligns across 8 bases. The V and J ends lost 5 bases and 12 bases, in that order; junction bases with no gene match: 18. The CDR3 runs to 16 residues. Germline values: CDR1 SGHTA, CDR2 FQGTGA. CDR3 sequence: CASSPSNAGGYLGQFF. The DNA for the CDR3 is TGTGCCAGCAGCCCCTCTAATGCGGGGGGATATCTTGGGCAGTTCTTC.

The chain links TRBV6-1 to TRBJ1-4; D unclear. The V end lost 6 bases, the J end lost 7 bases, and 12 bases lay between the germline ends. CDR3 length: 13 residues. The germline V gene encodes CDR1 MNHNS and CDR2 SASEGT. Here the CDR3 reads CASRDRLGEKLFF. The CDR3 bases are TGTGCCAGCAGGGACCGACTCGGTGAAAAACTGTTTTTT.

Of note for this clone: This may stem from a read error, because a much larger clone lies one nucleotide away. Other DNA sequences of this sample code for an identical CDR3. The chain couples TRBV19 to TRBJ1-1; D unresolved. V was pared by 3 bases and J by 7 bases, with 6 bases between. Germline CDR1 reads LNHDA; CDR2 reads SQIVND (reference sequence). The CDR3 sequence is 11 residues long. CDR3 coding DNA: TGTGCCAGTAGTATCCAGAGTGAAGCTTTCTTT. It specifies CASSIQSEAFF.

This clone was observed a single time. J is TRBJ2-7 and V is TRBV19; 9 bases align to TRBD2. The CDR3 spans 12 residues. Per the germline V gene, CDR1 is LNHDA and CDR2 is SQIVND (reference sequence). The V and J ends lost 2 bases and 7 bases, in that order; junction bases with no gene match: 0. The CDR3 DNA reads TGTGCCAGTAGTATACTAGCGGGGGAGCAGTACTTC. The encoded protein is CASSILAGEQYF.

The chain carries TRBV5-4 and TRBJ1-2; 7 positions agree with TRBD1. The CDR3 is 14 residues long. V dropped 2 bases and J dropped 4; count of bases not matched to a gene: 5. Germline lookup yields CDR1 SGHNT and CDR2 YYREEE (reference sequence). CDR3 protein: CASSLKGQAYGYTF. The CDR3 DNA reads TGTGCCAGCAGCTTAAAAGGACAGGCCTATGGCTACACCTTC.